The 21 T cell receptor beta chains in this list originate from one sample, sequenced in a study of blood T cell repertoires in COVID-19. The protocol was immunoSEQ multiplex PCR, while the TCRdb copy is restricted to in-frame clones and leaves out a portion. The sample lists hundreds of thousands of clones; roughly 89% were seen once. Sequencing used peripheral blood. The receptors were sampled from a woman between 25 and 40 years old with acute or convalescent COVID-19.

This clone was recorded only once. The chain couples TRBV6-5 to TRBJ2-7; D may be TRBD1 (6 bases). The CDR3 loop spans 13 amino acids. In germline, CDR1 is MNHEY, CDR2 SVGAGI. V lost 10 bases, J lost 8 bases, and 21 bases lay in between. CDR3: CATREQGSNQQYF. The CDR3 nucleotides read TGTGCCACCCGCGAACAGGGCTCGAATCAGCAGTACTTC.

The chain links TRBV7-8 to TRBJ2-7; no firm D call. The germline V and J ends were trimmed by 4 bases and 3 bases, with 22 bases remaining between them. Germline values: CDR1 SGHVS, CDR2 FQNEAQ. This CDR3 has 17 amino acids. The CDR3 spells CASSSTSPPLVLYEQYF. For the CDR3, the DNA is TGTGCCAGCAGCTCCACATCCCCCCCCCTAGTCCTCTACGAGCAGTACTTC.

V is TRBV10-3 and J is TRBJ1-4, with D tentatively TRBD1 (6 bases). Germline-derived CDR1 and CDR2 are ENHRY and SYGVKD. The CDR3 is made up of 13 amino acids. Trimming left V 6 bases short and J 4 bases short, with 9 bases between. CDR3 in amino acids: CAISPGVNEKLFF. As DNA, the CDR3 is TGTGCCATCAGCCCAGGGGTTAATGAAAAACTGTTTTTT.

The CDR3 region has the DNA TGCGCCAGCAGCCGGGGGGACATACAAGAGACCCAGTACTTC. This sequence encodes CASSRGDIQETQYF. This sequence joins TRBV5-1 and TRBJ2-5; D might be TRBD2 (7 bases). The CDR3 is made up of 14 amino acids. The V gene's germline CDR1 is SGHRS and CDR2 YFSETQ. V lost 4 bases and J 2 bases, leaving 12 bases between the germline ends.

The rearrangement uses TRBV27 and TRBJ2-1, with a tentative D call TRBD1 (6 bases). This CDR3 comprises 15 residues. Germline values: CDR1 MNHEY, CDR2 SMNVEV (reference sequence). Trimming stripped 3 bases from V and 4 bases from J, with 13 bases between. The CDR3 sequence is CASSFTPDRYNEQFF. In DNA, the CDR3 is TGTGCCAGCAGTTTCACCCCGGACAGATACAATGAGCAGTTCTTC.

The J gene is TRBJ2-3, the V gene TRBV6-4; possible D gene TRBD2, 7 bases. Trimming removed 2 bases from V and 2 bases from J, with 8 bases in between. CDR1 and CDR2 from the germline V gene are MRHNA and SNTAGT. The CDR3 is made up of 14 amino acids. The CDR3 DNA follows: TGTGCCAGCAGTGACGGGGGGGCCACAGATACGCAGTATTTT. Protein product: CASSDGGATDTQYF.

V usage is TRBV11-2 and J usage is TRBJ2-3, with 9 nucleotides matching TRBD2. Germline CDR1 SGHAT, CDR2 FQNNGV. V shed 2 bases and J 4 bases; nucleotides not matched to a gene: 7. This CDR3 region has 16 residues. The CDR3 region is CASSLSGGGASDTQYF. Here the CDR3 DNA reads TGTGCCAGCAGCTTATCGGGCGGGGGGGCCTCAGATACGCAGTATTTT.

The chain carries TRBV2 and TRBJ2-7, with 13 bases lining up with TRBD2. The CDR3 runs 17 residues. In germline, CDR1 is SNHLY, CDR2 FYNNEI. V lost 6 bases to trimming and J lost 1 base; unmatched junction nucleotides: 9. This CDR3 reads CASRSGLAGFQSYEQYF. DNA for the CDR3: TGTGCCAGCAGGTCGGGACTAGCGGGGTTCCAATCCTACGAGCAGTACTTC. Full variable domain (outside the CDR3, taken from reference TRBV2 and TRBJ2-7): EPEVTQTPSHQVTQMGQEVILRCVPISNHLYFYWYRQILGQKVEFLVSFYNNEISEKSEIFDDQFSVERPDGSNFTLKIRSTKLEDSAMYFCASRSGLAGFQSYEQYFGPGTRLTVT.

The chain carries TRBV30 and TRBJ1-4; D gene ambiguous. Per germline, CDR1 GTSNPN and CDR2 SVGIG (reference sequence). The CDR3 extends over 13 amino acids. Deletions cut 1 base from V and 7 bases from J, with 10 bases between. The CDR3 reads CAWSGGRGEKLFF. CDR3 coding DNA: TGTGCCTGGAGTGGAGGGCGCGGTGAAAAACTGTTTTTT.

A single count supports this clone. The rearrangement uses TRBV30 and TRBJ1-4, with 10 bases matching TRBD1. Trimming removed 7 bases from V and 10 bases from J; junction bases left unmatched: 12. Per the germline V gene, CDR1 is GTSNPN and CDR2 is SVGIG (reference sequence). There are 14 residues in the CDR3. The CDR3, as DNA: TGTGCCTTCCGAATGCCCGGGACAGGGGTAAAACTGTTTTTT. Its protein product is CAFRMPGTGVKLFF.

This rearrangement joins TRBV7-8 to TRBJ2-7; D perhaps matches TRBD1 (5 bases). The germline V gene has CDR1 SGHVS and CDR2 FQNEAQ. CDR3 size: 12 residues. The V and J ends lost 5 bases and 7 bases respectively, with 12 bases between them. CDR3 sequence: CASSDRGGEQYF. Here the CDR3 DNA reads TGTGCCAGCAGCGATAGGGGTGGAGAGCAGTACTTC.

The chain recombines TRBV12-5 with TRBJ2-5, with 8 bases that match TRBD1. V lost 6 bases and J lost 4; bases outside the gene matches: 10. The CDR3 has 15 residues. The V gene's germline CDR1 is LGHNT and CDR2 FRNRAP. CDR3 residues: CASGLGTGGGETQYF. The CDR3 bases are TGTGCTAGTGGGCTTGGGACAGGCGGAGGAGAGACCCAGTACTTC.

The V gene is TRBV19, the J gene TRBJ1-2; D remains ambiguous. The CDR3 totals 14 residues. Trimming took 8 bases from V and 4 from J, leaving 17 bases between them. Germline V lookup: CDR1 LNHDA, CDR2 SQIVND (reference sequence). In DNA form, the CDR3 reads TGTGCCAGTGAGCGCGACGGGAGCCCCTATGGCTACACCTTC. Amino acids: CASERDGSPYGYTF.

This CDR3 reads CASSLERSGEQYF. The CDR3 DNA reads TGTGCCAGCAGCTTAGAGCGATCGGGCGAGCAGTACTTC. The rearrangement links TRBV11-2 to TRBJ2-7, with no clear D. Germline V gene lookup returns CDR1 SGHAT and CDR2 FQNNGV. V was pared by 0 bases and J by 6 bases, with 9 bases between. The CDR3 runs to 13 residues.

The V and J genes are TRBV10-2 and TRBJ2-3; unclear D gene. Germline CDR1 is WSHSY and CDR2 is SAAADI. The germline V and J ends were trimmed by 7 bases and 0 bases, with 11 bases remaining between them. This CDR3 spans 14 amino acids. The CDR3 region is CASTRDLSTDTQYF. The DNA of the CDR3 is TGCGCCAGCACCAGAGACTTGAGCACAGATACGCAGTATTTT.

The chain joins TRBV5-6 to TRBJ2-7; D possibly corresponds to TRBD1 (5 bases). The CDR3 is 14 residues long. The germline V gene encodes CDR1 SGHDT and CDR2 YYEEEE. The V gene lost 1 base and the J gene lost 7 bases, with 15 bases spanning the gap. The CDR3 DNA reads as TGTGCCAGCAGCTTGTCCGGCAGGGCAGGGGAGCAGTACTTC. It yields the protein CASSLSGRAGEQYF.

This clone appeared a single time. The gene calls are TRBV7-8 and TRBJ2-2; 10 positions match TRBD2. Germline CDR1 and CDR2: SGHVS and FQNEAQ. The trim removed 6 bases at V and 1 base at J, leaving 5 bases unmatched. The length of the CDR3 is 16 residues. CDR3 sequence: CASRVAGGLNTGELFF. In DNA form, the CDR3 reads TGTGCCAGCAGAGTAGCGGGGGGCCTGAACACCGGGGAGCTGTTTTTT.

This rearrangement joins TRBV4-1 to TRBJ1-2, with D unresolved. V was pared by 4 bases and J by 2 bases, with 14 bases between. Germline CDR1 is MGHRA and CDR2 is YSYEKL. The CDR3 extends over 15 amino acids. The CDR3 sequence is CASSLARLQNYGYTF. The CDR3 nucleotides are TGCGCCAGCAGCCTAGCTAGACTGCAAAACTATGGCTACACCTTC.

This clone showed up just a few times. This chain connects TRBV2 to TRBJ2-5; TRBD1 matches at 7 bases. The V gene end was trimmed by 1 base and the J gene end by 8 bases; junction bases not matched to a gene: 13. CDR1 is SNHLY, CDR2 FYNNEI, per germline. The CDR3 extends over 16 amino acids. This CDR3 is CASSEGTRQGRSTQYF. The CDR3 nucleotides are TGTGCCAGCAGTGAAGGGACCCGACAGGGTCGGTCTACCCAGTACTTC.

This clone was observed a single time. CDR3: CASSLASFNEQFF. Written as DNA, the CDR3 is TGTGCCAGCAGTTTAGCTAGCTTCAATGAGCAGTTCTTC. This chain links TRBV12-3 or TRBV12-4 with TRBJ2-1; D is ambiguous. V was cut by 0 bases and J by 6 bases, with 6 bases left in between. The CDR3 totals 13 residues.

This sequence joins TRBV4-1 and TRBJ2-2; 9 nucleotides align to TRBD1. The CDR3 loop spans 13 amino acids. In germline, CDR1 is MGHRA, CDR2 YSYEKL. Germline trimming cut 10 bases from V and 3 bases from J; bases unmatched to any gene: 3. The CDR3 loop reads CATGTGYTGELFF. DNA of the CDR3: TGCGCCACGGGGACAGGGTACACCGGGGAGCTGTTTTTT.